These 15 T cell receptor beta chains were all obtained from the same sample, sequenced in a study of blood T cell repertoires in COVID-19. Profiled with immunoSEQ multiplex PCR; TCRdb holds only in-frame clones, not every one. The table lists more than 110,000 clones, 75% to 80% of them singletons. The sequencing sample was made of peripheral blood. These receptors came from a woman aged 45-65 years with active or convalescent COVID-19.

There are a few counts of this clone. The chain has TRBV7-9 and TRBJ2-7, with D unclear. The CDR3 is made up of 14 amino acids. The germline CDR1 and CDR2 sequences are SEHNR and FQNEAQ (reference sequence). The ends were cut back, 4 bases at V and 6 bases at J, with 16 bases in the middle. The CDR3 bases are TGTGCCAGCAGCTACGGGTTCGTCAACATCGAGCAGTACTTC. This sequence encodes CASSYGFVNIEQYF.

This clone was found a few times. This chain connects TRBV2 to TRBJ2-1; 9 bases match TRBD2. The length of the CDR3 is 13 residues. Looked up from germline, CDR1 is SNHLY and CDR2 is FYNNEI. Unmatched junction bases numbered 5, after V lost 7 bases and J lost 7 bases. The CDR3 DNA reads TGTGCCAGCAATAGCGGGAGAATGAATGAGCAGTTCTTC. Translating it yields CASNSGRMNEQFF.

The J gene is TRBJ2-5, the V gene TRBV7-8, with 12 bases identical to TRBD2. V was clipped by 4 bases and J by 5 bases; unmatched bases: 14. This CDR3 spans 18 amino acids. CDR1 and CDR2 from the germline V gene are SGHVS and FQNEAQ. Here the CDR3 reads CASSSGQPTSGRAETQYF. The CDR3 region has the DNA TGTGCCAGCAGCTCGGGACAGCCGACTAGCGGGAGAGCGGAGACCCAGTACTTC. The full variable domain, with the rest looked up from reference TRBV7-8 and TRBJ2-5, is GAGVSQSPRYKVAKRGQDVALRCDPISGHVSLFWYQQALGQGPEFLTYFQNEAQLDKSGLPSDRFFAERPEGSVSTLKIQRTQQEDSAVYLCASSSGQPTSGRAETQYFGPGTRLLVL.

The DNA of the CDR3 is TGTGCCAGTAGTACCGGGACTAGCGGGAGGGGAGAGACCCAGTACTTC. Translated: CASSTGTSGRGETQYF. V is TRBV19 and J is TRBJ2-5, with 16 bases matching TRBD2. The CDR3 length is 16 residues. Germline-derived CDR1 and CDR2 are LNHDA and SQIVND (reference sequence). V dropped 4 bases and J dropped 4; count of bases not matched to a gene: 3.

The gene calls are TRBV30 and TRBJ2-1, with 9 bases aligning to TRBD2. CDR3 length: 13 amino acids. CDR1 GTSNPN and CDR2 SVGIG come from the germline V gene (reference sequence). V gave up 4 bases and J gave up 7 bases; unmatched junction bases: 5. This CDR3 reads CAWNAGGWNEQFF. CDR3 in DNA: TGTGCCTGGAACGCGGGGGGGTGGAATGAGCAGTTCTTC.

The V call is TRBV2, the J call TRBJ1-5; 9 bases match TRBD1. The junction had 4 bases not matched to a gene; V was cut back by 2 bases and J by 5 bases. CDR1 and CDR2 from the germline V gene are SNHLY and FYNNEI. The CDR3 length is 15 residues. CDR3 sequence reads: CASSENWTGDQPQHF. The CDR3 DNA follows: TGTGCCAGCAGTGAAAATTGGACAGGGGATCAGCCCCAGCATTTT. The full variable domain, its missing parts supplied by reference TRBV2 and TRBJ1-5, is EPEVTQTPSHQVTQMGQEVILRCVPISNHLYFYWYRQILGQKVEFLVSFYNNEISEKSEIFDDQFSVERPDGSNFTLKIRSTKLEDSAMYFCASSENWTGDQPQHFGDGTRLSIL.

The J gene is TRBJ2-1, the V gene TRBV24-1; 10 bases line up with TRBD2. Germline CDR1 is KGHDR and CDR2 is SFDVKD. The V and J ends lost 5 bases and 9 bases, in that order; junction bases with no gene match: 12. The CDR3 sequence is 16 residues long. CDR3 DNA: TGTGCCACCAGTGTCCCTAGCGGGAGTGCGATGGGTGAGCAGTTCTTC. Its translation: CATSVPSGSAMGEQFF.

The genes are TRBV6-5 and TRBJ2-7; D remains ambiguous. CDR3 length: 14 residues. CDR1 is MNHEY, CDR2 SVGAGI, per germline. The V and J ends lost 6 bases and 1 base respectively, with 13 bases between them. The CDR3 region is CASSADNESYEQYF. DNA of the CDR3: TGTGCCAGCAGCGCCGACAACGAGTCCTACGAGCAGTACTTC.

The chain carries TRBV7-8 and TRBJ2-7; no firm D call. The V gene lost 5 bases and the J gene lost 1 base, with 3 bases spanning the gap. From germline, CDR1 is SGHVS and CDR2 FQNEAQ. CDR3 length: 11 amino acids. The CDR3 region has the DNA TGTGCCAGCAGCCTATCCTACGAGCAGTACTTC. It is translated as CASSLSYEQYF.

The V and J genes are TRBV7-8 and TRBJ2-3; 7 nucleotides align to TRBD2. CDR3 length: 16 amino acids. Germline-derived CDR1 and CDR2 are SGHVS and FQNEAQ. Germline trimming cut 4 bases from V and 3 bases from J; bases unmatched to any gene: 10. The CDR3, as DNA: TGTGCCAGCAGCTCAACACGGACTAGGGCAACAGATACGCAGTATTTT. Translation: CASSSTRTRATDTQYF.

The chain employs TRBV7-2 and TRBJ2-1, with 7 nucleotides matching TRBD2. The V and J ends lost 1 base and 4 bases, in that order; junction bases with no gene match: 4. This CDR3 comprises 15 residues. Germline lookup yields CDR1 SGHTA and CDR2 FQGNSA. CDR3 bases: TGTGCCAGCAGCTTAGGCCGGACTAGGTACAATGAGCAGTTCTTC. It codes for CASSLGRTRYNEQFF. The entire variable domain, with the rest obtained from reference TRBV7-2 and TRBJ2-1, is as follows: GAGVSQSPSNKVTEKGKDVELRCDPISGHTALYWYRQSLGQGLEFLIYFQGNSAPDKSGLPSDRFSAERTGGSVSTLTIQRTQQEDSAVYLCASSLGRTRYNEQFFGPGTRLTVL.

The CDR3 nucleotides are TGTGCCAGTAGTATAAACCCAGGAGGGGGCCCTAACTATGGCTACACCTTC. Translation: CASSINPGGGPNYGYTF. This chain connects TRBV19 to TRBJ1-2, with 7 nucleotides matching TRBD1. The CDR3 contains 17 residues. The germline gives CDR1 LNHDA, CDR2 SQIVND (reference sequence). V lost 2 bases, J lost 0 bases, and 9 bases stayed unmatched. The variable domain in full, with the rest retrieved from reference TRBV19 and TRBJ1-2, is DGGITQSPKYLFRKEGQNVTLSCEQNLNHDAMYWYRQDPGQGLRLIYYSQIVNDFQKGDIAEGYSVSREKKESFPLTVTSAQKNPTAFYLCASSINPGGGPNYGYTFGSGTRLTVV.

This clone was observed a single time. The genes are TRBV28 and TRBJ2-7; TRBD1 aligns across 7 bases. Germline trimming cut 5 bases from V and 2 bases from J; bases unmatched to any gene: 9. There are 15 residues in the CDR3. Germline-derived CDR1 and CDR2 are MDHEN and SYDVKM. The CDR3 bases are TGTGCCAGCAGTCCGCAGGGGACAGCTCCCTACGAGCAGTACTTC. It codes for CASSPQGTAPYEQYF.

V and J are TRBV7-2 and TRBJ2-6; weak D call: TRBD1 (6 bases). Trimming left V 0 bases short and J 4 bases short, with 16 bases between. CDR3 length equals 18 residues. CDR1 and CDR2 (germline): SGHTA, FQGNSA. CDR3 in amino acids: CASSLAKNQGTGANVLTF. CDR3 nucleotide sequence: TGTGCCAGCAGCTTAGCGAAAAATCAGGGGACAGGGGCCAACGTCCTGACTTTC. The full variable domain, completed using reference TRBV7-2 and TRBJ2-6, is GAGVSQSPSNKVTEKGKDVELRCDPISGHTALYWYRQSLGQGLEFLIYFQGNSAPDKSGLPSDRFSAERTGGSVSTLTIQRTQQEDSAVYLCASSLAKNQGTGANVLTFGAGSRLTVL.

The rearrangement links TRBV2 to TRBJ2-5; 7 bases fit TRBD2. The J segment lost 4 bases and the V segment lost 6 bases, leaving 20 bases of the junction unmatched. This CDR3 region has 18 residues. Germline loops: CDR1 SNHLY, CDR2 FYNNEI. As DNA, the CDR3 is TGTGCCAGCAGGGGGAGTTTGAGGGCCAGCGGGGTGGTAGAGACCCAGTACTTC. Translated, it gives CASRGSLRASGVVETQYF. The full variable domain, in which reference TRBV2 and TRBJ2-5 provide the parts outside the CDR3, is EPEVTQTPSHQVTQMGQEVILRCVPISNHLYFYWYRQILGQKVEFLVSFYNNEISEKSEIFDDQFSVERPDGSNFTLKIRSTKLEDSAMYFCASRGSLRASGVVETQYFGPGTRLLVL.